Below are 17 T cell receptor beta chains sequenced from a single sample in a study of T cells in localized non-small cell lung cancer. TCRdb keeps only in-frame clones here, not all; method: immunoSEQ multiplex PCR. The table shows 16,000 or so clones, with around 88% occurring only once. The sample was peripheral blood, taken before any cancer treatment. These receptors originate from a male donor at least 60 years old with stage II squamous cell lung carcinoma.

The chain joins TRBV27 to TRBJ2-3; possibly TRBD2 for D (5 bases). The germline V gene encodes CDR1 MNHEY and CDR2 SMNVEV (reference sequence). Deletions cut 7 bases from V and 3 bases from J, with 14 bases between. This CDR3 has 14 amino acids. This CDR3 reads CASKEQRQTDTQYF. CDR3 nucleotides: TGTGCCAGCAAGGAGCAGCGGCAAACAGATACGCAGTATTTT.

This chain connects TRBV4-1 to TRBJ2-7; D remains ambiguous. The length of the CDR3 is 13 residues. Germline V CDR1 and CDR2: MGHRA, YSYEKL. V was trimmed by 0 bases and J by 2 bases, leaving 5 bases between them. The CDR3 protein is CASSQEWAYEQYF. CDR3 bases: TGCGCCAGCAGCCAAGAGTGGGCCTACGAGCAGTACTTC.

The rearrangement uses TRBV29-1 and TRBJ2-1, with 7 bases fitting TRBD2. CDR1 is SQVTM, CDR2 ANQGSEA, per germline. This CDR3 contains 16 residues. V lost 3 bases, J lost 4 bases, and 12 bases stayed unmatched. In DNA form, the CDR3 reads TGCAGCGTTGATTCTAATAGGGACTACCTTTACAATGAGCAGTTCTTC. Translated: CSVDSNRDYLYNEQFF.

The chain joins TRBV9 to TRBJ2-5; D is tentatively TRBD1 or TRBD2 (5 bases each). V was clipped by 2 bases and J by 4 bases, with 12 bases between them. The CDR3 is 14 residues long. Germline V gene sequence: CDR1 SGDLS, CDR2 YYNGEE. The CDR3 spells CASSVNTRGETQYF. The DNA of the CDR3 is TGTGCCAGCAGCGTTAATACTAGGGGAGAGACCCAGTACTTC.

This chain uses TRBV5-1 with TRBJ2-3, with 9 bases fitting TRBD2. The CDR3 has 14 residues. With V trimmed by 4 bases and J by 6 bases, 6 bases remained unmatched. From germline, CDR1 is SGHRS and CDR2 YFSETQ. In nucleotides, the CDR3 is TGCGCCAGCAGCCATAGCGGGAGCGGGGATACGCAGTATTTT. Translating it yields CASSHSGSGDTQYF.

The chain recombines TRBV15 with TRBJ2-2; D gene unclear. Trimming pared 6 bases from V and 8 bases from J, leaving 10 bases between. This CDR3 contains 12 residues. Germline V gene lookup returns CDR1 LNHNV and CDR2 YYDKDF (reference sequence). The CDR3, as DNA: TGTGCCACCAGTATTTTCGGAGGGGAGCTGTTTTTT. It codes for CATSIFGGELFF.

The chain is built from TRBV29-1 and TRBJ2-7; D is uncertain. Germline V gene data show CDR1 as SQVTM and CDR2 as ANQGSEA. The V end was cut by 4 bases, the J end by 2 bases, with 12 bases between. This CDR3 contains 13 residues. The chain's CDR3 is CSVGGVGAYEQYF. The CDR3, as DNA: TGCAGCGTTGGTGGTGTAGGAGCCTACGAGCAGTACTTC.

The rearrangement links TRBV19 to TRBJ2-6; D call uncertain. The CDR3 is made up of 16 amino acids. Germline loops: CDR1 LNHDA, CDR2 SQIVND (reference sequence). Trimming removed 2 bases from V and 2 bases from J, with 10 bases in between. This CDR3 reads CASSISPRTGANVLTF. CDR3 DNA sequence: TGTGCCAGTAGTATATCCCCCCGCACTGGGGCCAACGTCCTGACTTTC.

About this clone itself: At one boundary the junction diverges from the germline segment, which might be a read error. The V and J genes are TRBV5-8 and TRBJ2-5; either TRBD1 or TRBD2 may fit D (7 bases each). This CDR3 has 11 amino acids. Germline V gene lookup returns CDR1 SGHTS and CDR2 YDEGEE. This CDR3 reads CASRRGGEGHF. The CDR3, as DNA: TGTGCCAGCCGCAGGGGGGGTGAAGGGCACTTC.

The V and J genes are TRBV5-1 and TRBJ2-7; D is possibly TRBD2 (5 bases). CDR3 size: 13 residues. Germline V gene lookup returns CDR1 SGHRS and CDR2 YFSETQ. Trimming stripped 3 bases from V and 0 bases from J, with 7 bases between. The CDR3 nucleotides are TGCGCCAGCAGCTGGAGGAGCTCCTACGAGCAGTACTTC. Translating it yields CASSWRSSYEQYF.

The rearrangement links TRBV5-6 to TRBJ2-7; D gene ambiguous. Germline V lookup: CDR1 SGHDT, CDR2 YYEEEE. The CDR3 contains 13 residues. Trimming removed 3 bases at V and 4 bases at J, with 11 bases between. In DNA, the CDR3 is TGTGCCAGCAGCTCGGGCAGCCGTTACGAGCAGTACTTC. This translates into CASSSGSRYEQYF.

The genes are TRBV9 and TRBJ2-5, with TRBD2 matching 14 bases. With V trimmed by 10 bases and J by 4 bases, 9 bases remained unmatched. From germline, CDR1 is SGDLS and CDR2 YYNGEE. CDR3 length: 15 amino acids. The CDR3 region has the DNA TGTGCCGGCCTGGGACTAGCGGGAGACGGAGAGACCCAGTACTTC. This codes for CAGLGLAGDGETQYF.

V is TRBV7-3 and J is TRBJ2-2, with 8 bases matching TRBD1. Per the germline V gene, CDR1 is SGHTA and CDR2 is FQGTGA. J was trimmed by 5 bases and V by 2 bases; bases with no gene match: 4. The CDR3 consists of 15 residues. The CDR3 nucleotides read TGTGCCAGCAGCTTAGGGACAGGAATGACCGGGGAGCTGTTTTTT. This translates into CASSLGTGMTGELFF.

The chain has TRBV7-9 and TRBJ2-2; D not certain. Trimming cost V 5 bases and J 1 base, with 14 bases left between them. Germline V gives CDR1 SEHNR, CDR2 FQNEAQ (reference sequence). This CDR3 is 16 amino acids long. In DNA, the CDR3 is TGTGCCAGCAGCAAACGGGCCTCGTTGAACACCGGGGAGCTGTTTTTT. Translating gives CASSKRASLNTGELFF.

V and J are TRBV30 and TRBJ2-3; tentative D call: TRBD2 (7 bases). This CDR3 comprises 14 residues. CDR1 is GTSNPN and CDR2 is SVGIG in the germline V gene (reference sequence). Deletions cut 3 bases from V and 6 bases from J, with 16 bases between. The CDR3 region has the DNA TGTGCCTGGAGATCAGCGGAGGGGGGGGATACGCAGTATTTT. Translating gives CAWRSAEGGDTQYF.

The chain recombines TRBV28 with TRBJ2-7, with D possibly TRBD1 on 6 matching bases. The V gene's germline CDR1 is MDHEN and CDR2 SYDVKM. The V end was cut by 6 bases, the J end by 3 bases, with 12 bases between. This CDR3 has 13 residues. CDR3 sequence reads: CASRLGQIYEQYF. CDR3 nucleotides: TGTGCCAGCAGACTCGGACAGATCTACGAGCAGTACTTC.

This clone was detected a few times. V and J are TRBV28 and TRBJ1-4, with a tentative D call TRBD1 (6 bases). The germline V gene has CDR1 MDHEN and CDR2 SYDVKM. V was cut by 4 bases and J by 0 bases, with 9 bases left in between. This CDR3 contains 15 residues. The chain's CDR3 is CASSWTAATNEKLFF. The CDR3 DNA sequence: TGTGCCAGCAGTTGGACAGCCGCAACTAATGAAAAACTGTTTTTT.